This T cell receptor beta chain came from a study of T cell responses to AZD1222 COVID-19 vaccine. Study results and limitations: As reported, nearly half of all spike-specific TCRs target variant regions that are unmutated. Repertoire samples came only from after the peak T cell response.

TCRdb's table, derived via immunoSEQ multiplex PCR, lists solely in-frame clones and lacks some. The data contain about 140,000 clones, 75% to 95% of them seen just once; the ten biggest clones take up roughly 3.1%. The CDR3 has 13 residues. Trimming removed 7 bases at V and 6 bases at J, with 13 bases between. Germline loops: CDR1 MNHEY, CDR2 SVGAGI. A note on this clone: Its specificity is unknown.

The V and J genes are TRBV6-5 and TRBJ1-5; D gene uncertain. Sequencing used peripheral blood, obtained on day 0 of AZD1222 vaccination. This clonotype originated in an adult in good health. CDR3 amino acids: CASTTILGQPQHF. The CDR3 region has the DNA TGTGCCAGCACTACGATCCTAGGTCAGCCCCAGCATTTT.